This entry concerns a single T cell receptor beta chain. Running of the assay took place at deep level. The method was immunoSEQ multiplex PCR; TCRdb's version includes in-frame clones alone and lacks a portion of them. This table has about 2.1 million clones, roughly 93% appearing once. The naive CD8 population came from CD45RO-negative cells selected for CCR7, without terminally differentiated effector memory CD45RA+ cells. The sample is drawn from a study of shared clonotypes between healthy human individuals. Overall study: The plates for each donor numbered three CD4 naive, three CD4 memory, two CD8 naive and one CD8 memory.

The sequence was obtained from a man between 18 and 35 years old in good health. Some clones in this sample may be carry-over from other donors' samples. Sequencing used naive CD8+ T cells from PBMCs.

Written as DNA, the CDR3 is TGTGCCAGCAGCTTAGTAGCTTCCGAGCAGTACTTC. This encodes CASSLVASEQYF. The rearrangement uses TRBV13 and TRBJ2-7; no definite D call. CDR1 is PRHDT, CDR2 FYEKMQ, per germline (reference sequence). V was trimmed by 1 base and J by 6 bases, leaving 7 bases between them. The CDR3 covers 12 residues.